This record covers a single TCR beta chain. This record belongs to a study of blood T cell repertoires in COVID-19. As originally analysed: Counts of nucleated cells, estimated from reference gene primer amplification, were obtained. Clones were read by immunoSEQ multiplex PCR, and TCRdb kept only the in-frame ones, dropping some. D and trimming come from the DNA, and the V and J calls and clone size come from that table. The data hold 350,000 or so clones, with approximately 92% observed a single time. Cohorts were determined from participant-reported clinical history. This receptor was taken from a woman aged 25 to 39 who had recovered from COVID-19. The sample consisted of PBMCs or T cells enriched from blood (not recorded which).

The CDR3 here is CASSFVAQGKGFF. CDR3 bases: TGTGCCAGCAGTTTCGTCGCGCAGGGTAAAGGTTTCTTT. The chain is built from TRBV28 and TRBJ1-1; a weak D match, TRBD1 (5 bases). Germline V lookup: CDR1 MDHEN, CDR2 SYDVKM. The V end lost 3 bases, the J end lost 13 bases, and 18 bases lay between the germline ends. This CDR3 comprises 13 residues.